Given below is one T cell receptor beta chain in context. Sequencing was performed with immunoSEQ multiplex PCR; in TCRdb, only in-frame clones are kept and a portion is missing. The sample records approximately 110,000 clones, 70% to 90% being singletons. This sample was included in a study of T cell responses to AZD1222 COVID-19 vaccine. CDR1 and CDR2 (germline): LNHDA, SQIVND (reference sequence). The V end was cut by 7 bases, the J end by 6 bases, with 15 bases between. The CDR3 loop spans 14 amino acids. This TCR derives from an adult who received the AZD1222 COVID-19 vaccine. The chain links TRBV19 to TRBJ2-2; D might be TRBD1 (5 bases). The material sequenced was peripheral blood, taken 28 days after the second AZD1222 dose. CDR3 amino acids: CASTITGSSGELFF. DNA for the CDR3: TGTGCCAGTACAATCACAGGATCGTCCGGGGAGCTGTTTTTT.